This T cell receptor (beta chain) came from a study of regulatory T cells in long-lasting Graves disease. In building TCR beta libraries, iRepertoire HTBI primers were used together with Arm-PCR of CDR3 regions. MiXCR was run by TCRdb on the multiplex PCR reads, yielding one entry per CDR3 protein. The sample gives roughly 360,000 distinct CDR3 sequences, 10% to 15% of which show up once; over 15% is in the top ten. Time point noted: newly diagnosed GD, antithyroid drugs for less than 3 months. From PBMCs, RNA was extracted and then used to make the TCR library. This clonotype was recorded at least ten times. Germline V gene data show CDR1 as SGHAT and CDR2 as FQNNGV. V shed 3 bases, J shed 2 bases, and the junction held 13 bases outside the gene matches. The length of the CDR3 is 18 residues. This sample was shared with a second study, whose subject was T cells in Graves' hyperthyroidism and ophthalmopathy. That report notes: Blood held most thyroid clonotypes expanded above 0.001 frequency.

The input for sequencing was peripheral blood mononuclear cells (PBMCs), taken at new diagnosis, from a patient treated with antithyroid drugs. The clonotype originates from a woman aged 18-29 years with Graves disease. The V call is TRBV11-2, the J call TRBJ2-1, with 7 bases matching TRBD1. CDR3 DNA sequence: TGTGCCAGCAGCTTTCTTGGGACAGCTAAACCCCCCTACAATGAGCAGTTCTTC. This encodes CASSFLGTAKPPYNEQFF.